This paragraph reports one TCR beta chain. What it binds is unknown. The CDR3 is 17 residues long. Germline V gene data show CDR1 as MNHEY and CDR2 as SMNVEV (reference sequence). The V and J ends lost 2 bases and 4 bases, in that order; junction bases with no gene match: 13. The PCR ran on 60 Vbeta and 13 Jbeta primers. Measured with immunoSEQ multiplex PCR; TCRdb has only the in-frame clones, and not every one. The table lists about 120,000 clones, 80% of them singletons. This sample was taken from a study of cytomegalovirus exposure and HLA in healthy donors. Overall study results and limits: As a later analysis showed, several of the most significant clusters appeared to be linked to common viral pathogens.

This TCR was sampled from a middle-aged man in good health and CMV-seronegative. The sample taken for sequencing was PBMCs. The gene calls are TRBV27 and TRBJ2-7, with 8 bases matching TRBD1. The CDR3 spells CASSLGSDRGPFYEQYF. CDR3 sequence (DNA): TGTGCCAGCAGTTTAGGCTCTGACAGGGGACCTTTTTACGAGCAGTACTTC.